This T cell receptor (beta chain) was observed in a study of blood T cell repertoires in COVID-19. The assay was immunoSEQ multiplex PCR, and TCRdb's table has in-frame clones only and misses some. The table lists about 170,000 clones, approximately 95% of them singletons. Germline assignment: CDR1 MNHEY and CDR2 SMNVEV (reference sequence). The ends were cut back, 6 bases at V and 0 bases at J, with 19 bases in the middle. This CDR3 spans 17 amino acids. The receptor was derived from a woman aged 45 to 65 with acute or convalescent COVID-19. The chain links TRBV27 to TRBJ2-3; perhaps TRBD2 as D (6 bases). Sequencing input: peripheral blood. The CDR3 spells CASSPTGDLASTDTQYF. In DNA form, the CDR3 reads TGTGCCAGCAGCCCGACGGGGGATTTGGCTAGCACAGATACGCAGTATTTT.